This TCR beta chain appears in the sequencing data of a study of control samples from healthy donors and cancer patients. Losses at the gene ends were 6 bases for V and 8 bases for J; bases not matched to a gene: 9. Germline CDR1 KGHSH, CDR2 LQKENI. There are 14 residues in the CDR3. Only in-frame clones appear in the TCRdb table, and some are missing; sequencing was by immunoSEQ multiplex PCR. The sample has more than 140,000 clones, roughly 89% seen once. The TCR was taken from a man between 18 and 35 years old in good health. The chain couples TRBV18 to TRBJ1-4; 7 bases are shared with TRBD1. The specimen was blood. The CDR3 loop reads CASSNQGVREKLFF. In DNA, the CDR3 is TGTGCCAGCTCCAACCAGGGGGTACGGGAAAAACTGTTTTTT.